This TCR beta chain was identified during a study of OX40 agonist ivuxolimab in advanced cancers. The length of the CDR3 is 17 residues. V lost 3 bases and J lost 4; bases outside the gene matches: 11. The germline V gene has CDR1 KGHSH and CDR2 LQKENI. Profiled with immunoSEQ multiplex PCR; TCRdb holds only in-frame clones, not every one. The table has almost 85,000 clones, 89% seen once. This sample comprised CD4+ or CD8+ T cells sorted from blood, obtained in a trial of the OX40 agonist ivuxolimab. V and J are TRBV18 and TRBJ2-1, with 8 nucleotides matching TRBD1. This clonotype was obtained from an adult with an advanced solid tumor such as melanoma, head and neck, liver or kidney cancer. CDR3 region: CASSPHPGTGPYNEQFF. CDR3 sequence (DNA): TGTGCCAGCTCACCGCACCCCGGGACAGGACCGTACAATGAGCAGTTCTTC.